These T cell receptor beta chains were read from a single sample in a study of neurological immune-mediated disorders. One entry per CDR3 protein results from TCRdb running MiXCR on the 5' RACE reads. The sample lists more than 50,000 distinct CDR3 sequences; around 5% were seen once. Material: PBMCs. Receptors were obtained from a woman in her 30s with multiple sclerosis. The CDR3 runs from the conserved cysteine through the conserved F or W.

V gene	J gene	CDR3 protein
TRBV10-3	TRBJ2-2	CANQRGTGELFF
TRBV5-1	TRBJ2-3	CASSRDSGGGTDTQYF
TRBV20-1	TRBJ2-3	CSARDARGADTQYF
TRBV7-2	TRBJ1-1	CASSLTVNMNTEAFF
TRBV9	TRBJ2-5	CASSVEQGGFQETQYF
TRBV7-7	TRBJ2-1	CASSPIAREQFF
TRBV20-1	TRBJ1-4	CSARGTATNEKLFF
TRBV10-2	TRBJ2-7	CASTQGLAGKNWSGEQYF
TRBV6-5	TRBJ1-1	CASSSTPFEAFF
TRBV5-1	TRBJ1-1	CASRDRVGNTEAFF
TRBV18	TRBJ2-2	CASSPKGAGELFF
TRBV12-3/TRBV12-4	TRBJ2-5	CASSLGDSQETQYF
TRBV7-2	TRBJ1-6	CASSLVGRAGANSPLHF
TRBV15	TRBJ1-4	CATSREPNEKLFF
TRBV29-1	TRBJ1-3	CSVVGSGNTIYF
TRBV12-3/TRBV12-4	TRBJ1-2	CASSPRQRIFNYGYTF